These 9 T cell receptor beta chains came from one sample sequenced in a study of breast tumors, draining lymph nodes, adjacent tissues. TCRdb reprocessed the multiplex PCR reads via MiXCR and lists one record per CDR3 protein. The sample holds 130,000 or so distinct CDR3 sequences; around 20% are singletons and the top ten take around 2.7%. The lymph nodes were axillary draining lymph nodes from breast cancer patients. The specimen was axillary lymph node tissue. These receptor sequences come from a female donor with breast cancer. Some clones in this sample may be carry-over from other donors' samples.

This clonotype was recorded once. A much larger clone sits a single nucleotide away, making a read error possible. This CDR3 fails to terminate in the conserved phenylalanine or tryptophan, so it likely reflects a read error. V gene TRBV20-1 combines with J gene TRBJ2-7, with 12 bases fitting TRBD2. The J segment lost 6 bases and the V segment lost 2 bases, leaving 5 bases of the junction unmatched. This CDR3 has 14 amino acids. Looked up from germline, CDR1 is DFQATT and CDR2 is SNEGSKA (reference sequence). The CDR3 DNA sequence: TGCAGTGCTAGATCTAGCGGGAGGGCTCTCGAGCAGTACCTC. Amino acid sequence: CSARSSGRALEQYL.

The chain links TRBV11-3 to TRBJ2-1; 9 nucleotides align to TRBD1. The CDR3 totals 14 residues. Germline CDR1 SGHNT, CDR2 YENEEA. Losses at the gene ends were 3 bases for V and 4 bases for J; bases not matched to a gene: 1. This chain's CDR3 is CASSLGQGYNEQFF. Here the CDR3 DNA reads TGTGCCAGCAGCTTGGGACAGGGTTACAATGAGCAGTTCTTC.

This clonotype was recorded many times. J is TRBJ2-1 and V is TRBV11-2; 10 nucleotides match TRBD1. The CDR3 runs to 15 residues. Germline assignment: CDR1 SGHAT and CDR2 FQNNGV. Unmatched junction bases numbered 6, after V lost 5 bases and J lost 5 bases. Here the CDR3 DNA reads TGTGCCAGCAGCCCGGACAGGGGGAGGAACAATGAGCAGTTCTTC. It codes for CASSPDRGRNNEQFF. The complete variable domain, with remaining parts taken from reference TRBV11-2 and TRBJ2-1, reads EAGVAQSPRYKIIEKRQSVAFWCNPISGHATLYWYQQILGQGPKLLIQFQNNGVVDDSQLPKDRFSAERLKGVDSTLKIQPAKLEDSAVYLCASSPDRGRNNEQFFGPGTRLTVL.

This clonotype was detected many times. The V and J genes are TRBV7-9 and TRBJ1-3; D possibly corresponds to TRBD1 (6 bases). V shed 4 bases and J shed 0 bases, with 13 bases lying between them. Germline assignment: CDR1 SEHNR and CDR2 FQNEAQ (reference sequence). There are 16 residues in the CDR3. The CDR3 is CASSYQGGVSGNTIYF. The CDR3 region has the DNA TGTGCCAGCAGCTACCAAGGGGGGGTCTCTGGAAACACCATATATTTT. The full variable domain, in which reference TRBV7-9 and TRBJ1-3 provide the parts outside the CDR3, is DTGVSQNPRHKITKRGQNVTFRCDPISEHNRLYWYRQTLGQGPEFLTYFQNEAQLEKSRLLSDRFSAERPKGSFSTLEIQRTEQGDSAMYLCASSYQGGVSGNTIYFGEGSWLTVV.

This clonotype was detected many times. The chain employs TRBV20-1 and TRBJ1-5; TRBD1 aligns across 7 bases. CDR3 length equals 16 residues. Per the germline V gene, CDR1 is DFQATT and CDR2 is SNEGSKA (reference sequence). The ends lost 3 bases at V and 1 base at J; junction bases unmatched: 9. The CDR3 nucleotides read TGCAGTGCTAGCAGGGACAGAATCCTAAGCAATCAGCCCCAGCATTTT. It yields the protein CSASRDRILSNQPQHF.

The sample holds many counts of this clonotype. The V call is TRBV20-1, the J call TRBJ1-6; unclear D gene. The CDR3 consists of 15 residues. Germline values: CDR1 DFQATT, CDR2 SNEGSKA (reference sequence). V gave up 3 bases and J gave up 1 base, with 10 bases separating them. The CDR3 sequence: CSASDGSSYNSPLHF. CDR3 bases: TGCAGTGCTAGCGACGGAAGTTCCTATAATTCACCCCTCCACTTT.

The chain employs TRBV28 and TRBJ1-4, with TRBD1 identical over 9 bases. Germline CDR1 reads MDHEN; CDR2 reads SYDVKM. J lost 11 bases, V lost 6 bases, and 10 bases had no gene match. This CDR3 contains 14 residues. CDR3 bases: TGTGCCAGCAGGTCCGGGACAGGGATTGAGAAACTGTTTTTT. Protein sequence: CASRSGTGIEKLFF.

The table lists this clonotype with many counts. J is TRBJ2-7 and V is TRBV20-1, with no clear D. The CDR3 runs to 11 residues. Germline assignment: CDR1 DFQATT and CDR2 SNEGSKA (reference sequence). The V end lost 8 bases, the J end lost 2 bases, and 10 bases lay between the germline ends. CDR3 sequence: CSTGLTYEQYF. The CDR3, as DNA: TGCAGTACCGGCCTAACCTACGAGCAGTACTTC.

This clonotype was recorded at least ten times. The rearrangement links TRBV20-1 to TRBJ2-7; 8 bases match TRBD2. Germline CDR1 is DFQATT and CDR2 is SNEGSKA (reference sequence). The V and J ends lost 0 bases and 3 bases, in that order; junction bases with no gene match: 7. The CDR3 runs 15 residues. CDR3 sequence (DNA): TGCAGTGCTAGAGATGGGAAGGGACTAGGCTACGAGCAGTACTTC. It translates to CSARDGKGLGYEQYF.